These T cell receptor beta chains were read from a single sample in a study of cytomegalovirus exposure and HLA in healthy donors. Profiled with immunoSEQ multiplex PCR; TCRdb holds only in-frame clones, not every one. The sample has about 220,000 clones, around nine tenths seen once. Sequences were obtained from PBMCs. Receptor source: a man younger than 35 in good health and CMV-seronegative. The CDR3 runs from the conserved cysteine through the conserved F or W. Fields, in order: clone size, D gene, V gene, CDR3 length, J gene, CDR3 protein, CDR3 DNA. D genes are given only for firm matches. Clone size is shown for a subset of rows, as once, few, many or a class of expanded clone.

>-|-|TRBV2|16|TRBJ1-2
CASSERDTIVNYGYTF
TGTGCCAGCAGCGAACGGGACACTATAGTAAACTATGGCTACACCTTC
>-|TRBD1|TRBV9|14|TRBJ2-7
CASSVGQGTYEQYF
TGTGCCAGCAGCGTGGGACAGGGTACCTACGAGCAGTACTTC
>-|TRBD2|TRBV5-1|16|TRBJ2-3
CASKRGLAGEPDTQYF
TGCGCCAGCAAGAGGGGCCTAGCGGGAGAACCAGATACGCAGTATTTT
>-|-|TRBV4-1|15|TRBJ2-1
CASSQVFPGNNEQFF
TGCGCCAGCAGCCAAGTTTTCCCAGGGAACAATGAGCAGTTCTTC
>-|-|TRBV29-1|13|TRBJ1-1
CSGYREVRSEAFF
TGCAGCGGCTATAGGGAGGTGCGCTCTGAAGCTTTCTTT
>-|-|TRBV28|15|TRBJ1-5
CASSLTALLSQPQHF
TGTGCCAGCAGTTTAACAGCATTGCTTTCCCAGCCCCAGCATTTT
>-|-|TRBV6-5|13|TRBJ2-7
CASPPTSSYEQYF
TGTGCCAGCCCACCCACTAGCTCCTACGAGCAGTACTTC
>-|-|TRBV2|17|TRBJ2-5
CASSGQAKKQEQETQYF
TGTGCCAGCAGTGGACAGGCTAAAAAACAAGAACAAGAGACCCAGTACTTC
>-|-|TRBV7-2|15|TRBJ1-1
CASSLQGTSGTEAFF
TGTGCCAGCAGCTTACAGGGGACTAGTGGTACTGAAGCTTTCTTT
>-|TRBD2|TRBV7-9|17|TRBJ2-5
CASSSLWAGGPRETQYF
TGTGCCAGCAGCTCTCTATGGGCGGGAGGGCCGAGGGAGACCCAGTACTTC
>few|-|TRBV10-3|11|TRBJ1-2
CAISGTVGYTF
TGTGCCATCAGCGGTACAGTTGGCTACACCTTC
>-|-|TRBV7-2|15|TRBJ1-5
CASSSGGTVNQPQHF
TGTGCCAGCAGCTCCGGCGGGACGGTCAATCAGCCCCAGCATTTT
>-|-|TRBV30|12|TRBJ1-1
CAWSDRHTEAFF
TGTGCCTGGAGTGACAGACACACTGAAGCTTTCTTT
>once|TRBD1|TRBV6-1|15|TRBJ1-3
CASIERTGPGNTIYF
TGTGCCAGCATTGAGCGGACAGGGCCTGGAAACACCATATATTTT
>-|-|TRBV4-3|15|TRBJ2-7
CASSQEVSSSYEQYF
TGCGCCAGCAGCCAAGAGGTTTCTAGCTCCTACGAGCAGTACTTC
>-|-|TRBV11-2|16|TRBJ2-7
CASSPRLGSEAYEQYF
TGTGCCAGCAGCCCAAGACTTGGTTCGGAGGCCTACGAGCAGTACTTC
>-|-|TRBV28|15|TRBJ1-1
CASSNLRSRATEAFF
TGTGCCAGCAGCAACCTTAGGAGCAGGGCCACTGAAGCTTTCTTT
>-|-|TRBV5-6|16|TRBJ1-6
CASSAETASYNSPLHF
TGTGCCAGCAGCGCAGAGACAGCCTCGTATAATTCACCCCTCCACTTT
>-|-|TRBV29-1|15|TRBJ2-3
CSVEENRVLTDTQYF
TGCAGCGTTGAAGAGAACAGGGTGCTCACAGATACGCAGTATTTT
>-|-|TRBV27|15|TRBJ1-1
CASSFGRSRATEAFF
TGTGCCAGCAGTTTTGGACGGTCCAGGGCCACTGAAGCTTTCTTT
>-|-|TRBV4-3|15|TRBJ1-3
CASSQERYSGNTIYF
TGCGCCAGCAGCCAAGAGCGCTACTCTGGAAACACCATATATTTT
>-|-|TRBV5-1|16|TRBJ1-4
CASSSSGGSTNEKLFF
TGCGCCAGCAGCTCCAGCGGGGGATCAACTAATGAAAAACTGTTTTTT
>-|TRBD2|TRBV4-3|15|TRBJ2-3
CASSQGGRAGDTQYF
TGCGCCAGCAGCCAAGGCGGGAGGGCCGGAGATACGCAGTATTTT
>-|TRBD1|TRBV25-1|15|TRBJ1-4
CASSARGRGNEKLFF
TGTGCCAGCAGTGCCAGGGGGCGCGGTAATGAAAAACTGTTTTTT